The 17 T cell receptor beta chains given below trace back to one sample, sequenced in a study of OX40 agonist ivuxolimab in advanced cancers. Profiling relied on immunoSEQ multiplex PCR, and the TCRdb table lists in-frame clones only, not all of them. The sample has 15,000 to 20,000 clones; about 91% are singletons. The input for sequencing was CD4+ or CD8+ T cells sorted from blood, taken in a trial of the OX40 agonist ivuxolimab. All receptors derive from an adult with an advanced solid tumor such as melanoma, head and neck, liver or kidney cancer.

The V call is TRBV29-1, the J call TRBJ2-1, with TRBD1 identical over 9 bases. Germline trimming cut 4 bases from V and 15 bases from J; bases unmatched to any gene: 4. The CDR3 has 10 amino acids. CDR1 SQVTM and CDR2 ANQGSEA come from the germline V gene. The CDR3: CSVGGTGTFF. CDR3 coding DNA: TGCAGCGTTGGCGGGACAGGGACGTTCTTC.

The CDR3 DNA reads as TGTGCCAGCAGCCAGACCTTAGGGGTGACCAAAGCTTTCTTT. Encoded protein: CASSQTLGVTKAFF. The rearrangement links TRBV14 to TRBJ1-1; possible D gene TRBD1, 5 bases. CDR3 length: 14 amino acids. Germline V gives CDR1 SGHDN, CDR2 FVKESK. V was clipped by 3 bases and J by 9 bases, with 17 bases between them.

CDR3 sequence reads: CASSEWISATNEKLFF. The CDR3 nucleotides are TGTGCCAGCAGTGAATGGATAAGTGCAACTAATGAAAAACTGTTTTTT. V is TRBV2 and J is TRBJ1-4; no clear D gene. Germline assignment: CDR1 SNHLY and CDR2 FYNNEI. Between the trimmed V and J ends, which lost 2 bases and 0 bases, there was a span of 10 bases. The CDR3 is made up of 16 amino acids.

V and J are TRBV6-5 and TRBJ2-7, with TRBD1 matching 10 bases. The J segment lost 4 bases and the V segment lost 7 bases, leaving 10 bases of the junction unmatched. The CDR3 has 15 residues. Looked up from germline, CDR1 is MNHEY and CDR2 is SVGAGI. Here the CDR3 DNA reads TGTGCCAGCATGGGTGCCGGGACAGGGGTGTACGAGCAGTACTTC. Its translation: CASMGAGTGVYEQYF.

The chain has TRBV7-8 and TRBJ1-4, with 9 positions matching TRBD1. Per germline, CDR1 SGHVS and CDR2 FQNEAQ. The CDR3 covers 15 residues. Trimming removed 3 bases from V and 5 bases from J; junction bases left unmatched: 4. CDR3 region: CASSFTGGVNEKLFF. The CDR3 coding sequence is TGTGCCAGCAGCTTTACAGGGGGCGTGAATGAAAAACTGTTTTTT.

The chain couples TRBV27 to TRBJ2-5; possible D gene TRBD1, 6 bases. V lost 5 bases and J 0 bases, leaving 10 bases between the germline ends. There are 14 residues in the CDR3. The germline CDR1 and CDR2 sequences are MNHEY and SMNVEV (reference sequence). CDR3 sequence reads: CASSPQGYQETQYF. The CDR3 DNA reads TGTGCCAGCAGTCCCCAGGGGTACCAAGAGACCCAGTACTTC.

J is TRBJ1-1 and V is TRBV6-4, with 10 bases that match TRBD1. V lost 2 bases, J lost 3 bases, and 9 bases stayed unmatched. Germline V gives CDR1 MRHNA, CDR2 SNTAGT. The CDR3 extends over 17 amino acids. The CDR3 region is CASSDPGQGVFDTEAFF. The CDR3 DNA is TGTGCCAGCAGTGACCCCGGACAGGGGGTATTCGACACTGAAGCTTTCTTT.

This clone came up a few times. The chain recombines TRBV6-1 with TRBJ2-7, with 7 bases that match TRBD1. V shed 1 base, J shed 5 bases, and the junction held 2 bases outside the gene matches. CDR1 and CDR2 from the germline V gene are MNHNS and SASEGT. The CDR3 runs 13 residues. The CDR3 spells CASSEVQGDEQYF. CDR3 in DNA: TGTGCCAGCAGTGAAGTCCAGGGGGACGAGCAGTACTTC.

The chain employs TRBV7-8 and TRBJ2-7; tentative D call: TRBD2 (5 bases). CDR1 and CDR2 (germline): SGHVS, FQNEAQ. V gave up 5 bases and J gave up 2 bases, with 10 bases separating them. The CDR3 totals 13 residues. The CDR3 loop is CASSPYGTYEQYF. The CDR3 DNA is TGTGCCAGCAGCCCATACGGGACCTACGAGCAGTACTTC.

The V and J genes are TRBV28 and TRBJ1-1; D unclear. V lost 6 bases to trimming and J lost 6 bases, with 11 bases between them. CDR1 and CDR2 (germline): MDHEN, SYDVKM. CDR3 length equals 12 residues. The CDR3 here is CASSPVGPEAFF. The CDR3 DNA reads TGTGCCAGCAGCCCCGTTGGCCCTGAAGCTTTCTTT.

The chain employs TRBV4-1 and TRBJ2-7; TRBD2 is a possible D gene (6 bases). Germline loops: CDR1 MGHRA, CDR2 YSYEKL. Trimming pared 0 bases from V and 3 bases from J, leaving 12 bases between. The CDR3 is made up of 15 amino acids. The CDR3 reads CASSQEDSRGYEQYF. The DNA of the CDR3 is TGCGCCAGCAGCCAAGAGGACTCGCGGGGCTACGAGCAGTACTTC.

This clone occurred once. The CDR3 DNA reads TGTGCCAGCAGCTTAGGATCTGGGTATAGCTCCTACGAGCAGTACTTC. As protein: CASSLGSGYSSYEQYF. V usage is TRBV7-9 and J usage is TRBJ2-7, with D hard to call. The CDR3 runs 16 residues. V dropped 1 base and J dropped 0 bases, with 13 bases sitting between them. Germline assignment: CDR1 SEHNR and CDR2 FQNEAQ (reference sequence).

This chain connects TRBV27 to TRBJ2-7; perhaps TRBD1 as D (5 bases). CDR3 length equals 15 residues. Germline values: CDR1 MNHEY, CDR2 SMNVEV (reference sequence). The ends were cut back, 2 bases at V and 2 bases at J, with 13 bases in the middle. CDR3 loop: CASSLVQQATYEQYF. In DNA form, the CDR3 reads TGTGCCAGCAGTTTAGTTCAACAGGCGACCTACGAGCAGTACTTC.

CDR3 sequence: CASSVSGGATDTQYF. As DNA, the CDR3 is TGTGCCAGCAGCGTTAGCGGGGGGGCCACAGATACGCAGTATTTT. V and J are TRBV2 and TRBJ2-3; 11 bases line up with TRBD2. Germline loops: CDR1 SNHLY, CDR2 FYNNEI. The ends lost 6 bases at V and 2 bases at J; junction bases unmatched: 4. CDR3 length: 15 amino acids.

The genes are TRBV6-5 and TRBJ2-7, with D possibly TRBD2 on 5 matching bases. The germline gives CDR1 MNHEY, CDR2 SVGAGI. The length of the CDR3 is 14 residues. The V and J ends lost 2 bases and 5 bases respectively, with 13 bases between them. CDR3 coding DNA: TGTGCCAGCAGTTACGAAGGAGGCAGCAACGAGCAGTACTTC. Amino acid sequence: CASSYEGGSNEQYF.

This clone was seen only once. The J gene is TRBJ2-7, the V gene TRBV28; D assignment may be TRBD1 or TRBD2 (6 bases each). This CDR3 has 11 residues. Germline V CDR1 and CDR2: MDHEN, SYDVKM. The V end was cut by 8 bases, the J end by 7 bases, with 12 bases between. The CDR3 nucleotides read TGTGCCAGCGGGCAAGGGGGGGAGCAGTACTTC. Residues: CASGQGGEQYF. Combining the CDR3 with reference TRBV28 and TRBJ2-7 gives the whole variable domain DVKVTQSSRYLVKRTGEKVFLECVQDMDHENMFWYRQDPGLGLRLIYFSYDVKMKEKGDIPEGYSVSREKKERFSLILESASTNQTSMYLCASGQGGEQYFGPGTRLTVT.

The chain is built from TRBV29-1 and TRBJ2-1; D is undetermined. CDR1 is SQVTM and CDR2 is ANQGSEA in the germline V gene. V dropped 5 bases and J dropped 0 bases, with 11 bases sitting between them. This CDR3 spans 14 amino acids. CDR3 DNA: TGCAGCGTTTTAGTCAGAAGCTCCTACAATGAGCAGTTCTTC. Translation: CSVLVRSSYNEQFF.